This TCR beta chain was retrieved from a study of shared clonotypes between healthy human individuals. Study-wide context: Donors were two women and a few men aged 18 to 49.

Terminally differentiated effector memory CD45RA+ cells were left out of the naive CD8 fraction, which was CD45RO-negative and positively selected for CCR7. The CDR3 has 19 residues. From germline, CDR1 is SEHNR and CDR2 FQNEAQ (reference sequence). V shed 0 bases, J shed 3 bases, and the junction held 13 bases outside the gene matches. Tens of thousands of T cell genomes, or about 0.2 ug DNA, went into the sorted-subset replicate PCRs. The data were produced by immunoSEQ multiplex PCR, yet TCRdb's version contains in-frame clones alone and is incomplete. The data contain over 750,000 clones, 90% to 97% of them seen just once; the ten biggest clones take up less than 0.25%.

The rearrangement uses TRBV7-9 and TRBJ2-3; 9 bases match TRBD2. This TCR was recovered from a man aged 25-40 years in good health. The sample comprised naive CD8+ T cells sorted from blood. The CDR3, as DNA: TGTGCCAGCAGCTTAGCGGTTAGCGGGAGTATCGGGTTAACAGATACGCAGTATTTT. Translating gives CASSLAVSGSIGLTDTQYF.